The 30 T cell receptor beta chains listed next were all sequenced from one sample in a study of beta chain features in type 1 diabetes. The investigators reverse transcribed all of the isolated RNA, so they sequenced expressed TCRB transcripts. TCRdb's copy holds only in-frame clones and misses some; the assay was immunoSEQ multiplex PCR. The sample yields about 270,000 clones, 14% seen once. These receptors have no identified antigens. Study observations and caveats: Across all four CD4+ subsets, people with type 1 diabetes showed modestly shorter TCRB CDR3s.

The sequenced material came from naive CD4+ T cells from blood. The receptors here all came from a man in his thirties or forties with type 1 diabetes.

This clone was observed a few times. The CDR3 protein is CASTLRGDRETQYF. The CDR3 nucleotides read TGTGCCAGCACCCTAAGAGGGGACAGGGAGACCCAGTACTTC. The V call is TRBV5-4, the J call TRBJ2-5, with 8 positions matching TRBD1. Germline V gene lookup returns CDR1 SGHNT and CDR2 YYREEE (reference sequence). There are 14 residues in the CDR3. The V gene end was trimmed by 6 bases and the J gene end by 5 bases; junction bases not matched to a gene: 9.

This clone appeared a few times. The genes are TRBV9 and TRBJ2-7; 8 nucleotides align to TRBD1. CDR1 and CDR2 (germline): SGDLS, YYNGEE. There are 14 residues in the CDR3. Trimming removed 0 bases from V and 6 bases from J; junction bases left unmatched: 5. The CDR3 loop reads CASSVAGQALEQYF. CDR3 coding DNA: TGTGCCAGCAGCGTAGCGGGACAGGCACTCGAGCAGTACTTC.

The genes are TRBV6-5 and TRBJ2-1, with 7 bases aligning to TRBD1. CDR1 MNHEY and CDR2 SVGAGI come from the germline V gene. The CDR3 runs to 15 residues. J gave up 2 bases and V 5 bases, and 6 bases lay outside the gene matches. In nucleotides, the CDR3 is TGTGCCAGCAGTCTGACAGGGAATCCCTACAATGAGCAGTTCTTC. Its protein product is CASSLTGNPYNEQFF.

This clone was seen only a few times. The chain has TRBV5-6 and TRBJ2-3, with TRBD2 as a possible D gene (7 bases). CDR1 and CDR2 from the germline V gene are SGHDT and YYEEEE. The CDR3 runs 14 residues. V dropped 3 bases and J dropped 4 bases, with 12 bases sitting between them. The CDR3 bases are TGTGCCAGCAGCTCACAGGGAGGGTCAGATACGCAGTATTTT. This translates into CASSSQGGSDTQYF.

This sequence joins TRBV9 and TRBJ2-3; a weak D match, TRBD1 (6 bases). The V gene's germline CDR1 is SGDLS and CDR2 YYNGEE. The CDR3 is made up of 15 amino acids. V was cut by 2 bases and J by 2 bases, with 12 bases left in between. CDR3: CASSVTGVSTDTQYF. As DNA, the CDR3 is TGTGCCAGCAGCGTGACAGGAGTCTCCACAGATACGCAGTATTTT.

This clone was seen a handful of times. The chain recombines TRBV5-1 with TRBJ2-7; 10 nucleotides align to TRBD1. Germline V gene lookup returns CDR1 SGHRS and CDR2 YFSETQ. The junction had 6 bases not matched to a gene; V was cut back by 5 bases and J by 7 bases. The CDR3 runs to 13 residues. The CDR3 reads CASRTGGLGEQYF. CDR3 nucleotides: TGCGCCAGCAGGACAGGGGGCCTTGGAGAGCAGTACTTC.

This clone was seen a handful of times. This chain links TRBV19 with TRBJ1-1, with TRBD1 matching 7 bases. The J segment lost 1 base and the V segment lost 9 bases, leaving 8 bases of the junction unmatched. Germline values: CDR1 LNHDA, CDR2 SQIVND (reference sequence). The CDR3 has 14 amino acids. The CDR3 nucleotides read TGTGCCAGCCGGGACAGATTCCCGAACACTGAAGCTTTCTTT. Its protein is CASRDRFPNTEAFF.

The chain has TRBV11-2 and TRBJ2-1; a possible D gene is TRBD2 (5 bases). This CDR3 comprises 12 residues. Trimming cost V 4 bases and J 10 bases, with 11 bases left between them. Germline CDR1 is SGHAT and CDR2 is FQNNGV. For the CDR3, the DNA is TGTGCCAGCAGCTCCTTCCGGGAAGAGCAGTTCTTC. It specifies CASSSFREEQFF.

A few counts support this clone. The chain couples TRBV28 to TRBJ1-5; possibly TRBD1 for D (6 bases). The germline CDR1 and CDR2 sequences are MDHEN and SYDVKM. V gave up 8 bases and J gave up 3 bases, with 11 bases separating them. The CDR3 extends over 13 amino acids. CDR3 in DNA: TGTGCCAGCTTCCAGGGGATCAATCAGCCCCAGCATTTT. It yields the protein CASFQGINQPQHF.

This clone was observed a single time. This rearrangement joins TRBV7-8 to TRBJ1-2, with D possibly matching TRBD1 (6 bases). CDR3 length: 15 amino acids. V dropped 1 base and J dropped 4 bases, with 13 bases sitting between them. From germline, CDR1 is SGHVS and CDR2 FQNEAQ. For the CDR3, the DNA is TGTGCCAGCAGCTTAGATAGGACAGTCACCTATGGCTACACCTTC. Encoded protein: CASSLDRTVTYGYTF.

The sample holds a few counts of this clone. The chain links TRBV6-5 to TRBJ2-7, with D possibly TRBD2 on 5 matching bases. The CDR3 is 11 residues long. CDR1 and CDR2 from the germline V gene are MNHEY and SVGAGI. V lost 6 bases to trimming and J lost 7 bases, with 10 bases between them. CDR3 protein: CASSPSGEQYF. Written as DNA, the CDR3 is TGTGCCAGCAGCCCCTCGGGGGAGCAGTACTTC.

This clone was counted only a few times. The rearrangement joins TRBV28 to TRBJ2-3, with D tentatively TRBD1 (6 bases). This CDR3 contains 17 residues. Germline loops: CDR1 MDHEN, CDR2 SYDVKM. The V and J ends lost 6 bases and 4 bases respectively, with 23 bases between them. CDR3 nucleotide sequence: TGTGCCAGCAGACCCCCCGTGGCAGGGGCACACTCAGATACGCAGTATTTT. It yields the protein CASRPPVAGAHSDTQYF.

The CDR3 nucleotides read TGCGCCAGCAGCCAACGGTCGCCGGGGACCGGGGAGCTGTTTTTT. Translating it yields CASSQRSPGTGELFF. The rearrangement joins TRBV5-1 to TRBJ2-2; possible D gene TRBD2, 5 bases. The CDR3 totals 15 residues. Trimming cost V 4 bases and J 5 bases, with 15 bases left between them. CDR1 is SGHRS and CDR2 is YFSETQ in the germline V gene.

In nucleotides, the CDR3 is TGTGCCAGCAGCCATAAAAACATTCAGTACTTC. Encoded protein: CASSHKNIQYF. V and J are TRBV28 and TRBJ2-4; D gene uncertain. The CDR3 length is 11 residues. Trimming took off 6 bases at V and 4 bases at J, with 4 bases between the two ends. CDR1 and CDR2 from the germline V gene are MDHEN and SYDVKM.

The rearrangement uses TRBV7-9 and TRBJ2-7; D perhaps matches TRBD2 (5 bases). CDR1 is SEHNR, CDR2 FQNEAQ, per germline (reference sequence). CDR3 size: 15 residues. The ends were cut back, 1 base at V and 1 base at J, with 11 bases in the middle. As DNA, the CDR3 is TGTGCCAGCAGCTTAGAACGGGGATTTTCCTACGAGCAGTACTTC. Residues: CASSLERGFSYEQYF.

The gene calls are TRBV7-9 and TRBJ1-5; D unclear. Deletions cut 5 bases from V and 4 bases from J, with 12 bases between. The CDR3 runs to 14 residues. CDR1 is SEHNR and CDR2 is FQNEAQ in the germline V gene (reference sequence). CDR3 loop: CASSRNGVNQPQHF. DNA of the CDR3: TGTGCCAGCAGCCGGAACGGGGTAAATCAGCCCCAGCATTTT.

The table lists this clone with a few counts. The chain links TRBV7-9 to TRBJ2-1, with no clear D. CDR1 is SEHNR and CDR2 is FQNEAQ in the germline V gene (reference sequence). The CDR3 has 13 residues. Trimming stripped 1 base from V and 3 bases from J, with 4 bases between. CDR3 in amino acids: CASSLDGYNEQFF. CDR3 DNA sequence: TGTGCCAGCAGCTTAGACGGCTACAATGAGCAGTTCTTC.

This sequence joins TRBV7-2 and TRBJ2-1, with 7 bases aligning to TRBD2. The length of the CDR3 is 16 residues. CDR1 is SGHTA and CDR2 is FQGNSA in the germline V gene. Trimming removed 2 bases from V and 0 bases from J; junction bases left unmatched: 4. Written as DNA, the CDR3 is TGTGCCAGCAGCTTAAGTGGCGGGAGCTCCTACAATGAGCAGTTCTTC. It encodes CASSLSGGSSYNEQFF.

V gene TRBV5-6 combines with J gene TRBJ1-5; no reliable D call. This CDR3 comprises 15 residues. In germline, CDR1 is SGHDT, CDR2 YYEEEE. With 0 bases removed from V and 0 bases from J, the gap between germline ends came to 7 bases. The DNA for the CDR3 is TGTGCCAGCAGCTTGGGATACACTAGCAATCAGCCCCAGCATTTT. Its protein is CASSLGYTSNQPQHF.

The rearrangement links TRBV7-6 to TRBJ2-7; 11 bases are shared with TRBD1. CDR3 length: 17 residues. V dropped 5 bases and J dropped 4; count of bases not matched to a gene: 13. Germline V CDR1 and CDR2: SGHVS, FNYEAQ. In DNA form, the CDR3 reads TGTGCCAGCAGCCCCAGGGTAATGGGGACAGGGGGTTACGAGCAGTACTTC. Its translation: CASSPRVMGTGGYEQYF.

This clone was picked up a small number of times. V gene TRBV6-5 combines with J gene TRBJ2-7; TRBD1 aligns across 9 bases. CDR3 size: 13 residues. Germline V gene data show CDR1 as MNHEY and CDR2 as SVGAGI. Trimming at V came to 6 bases and at J to 7 bases, leaving 7 bases not matched to a gene. The CDR3 nucleotides read TGTGCCAGCAGCCGGGACAGGGACGGGGAGCAGTACTTC. Residues: CASSRDRDGEQYF.

V gene TRBV28 combines with J gene TRBJ2-2, with D tentatively TRBD1 (6 bases). CDR1 MDHEN and CDR2 SYDVKM come from the germline V gene. V was shortened by 6 bases and J by 6 bases, with 20 bases between the two germline ends. CDR3 length: 16 residues. CDR3 nucleotide sequence: TGTGCCAGCAGCCTACACCCGACAGGATTGGCCGGGGAGCTGTTTTTT. It yields the protein CASSLHPTGLAGELFF.

This clone was observed a few times. The chain links TRBV7-9 to TRBJ2-3; 10 nucleotides match TRBD2. CDR1 and CDR2 from the germline V gene are SEHNR and FQNEAQ (reference sequence). Unmatched junction bases numbered 3, after V lost 5 bases and J lost 1 base. This CDR3 region has 15 residues. CDR3 sequence: CASSRGTSGTDTQYF. The CDR3 DNA follows: TGTGCCAGCAGCCGAGGGACTAGCGGCACAGATACGCAGTATTTT. Combining the CDR3 with reference TRBV7-9 and TRBJ2-3 gives the whole variable domain DTGVSQNPRHKITKRGQNVTFRCDPISEHNRLYWYRQTLGQGPEFLTYFQNEAQLEKSRLLSDRFSAERPKGSFSTLEIQRTEQGDSAMYLCASSRGTSGTDTQYFGPGTRLTVL.

The genes are TRBV9 and TRBJ2-1, with 10 bases that match TRBD2. V lost 2 bases, J lost 6 bases, and 5 bases stayed unmatched. The CDR3 covers 15 residues. Germline V CDR1 and CDR2: SGDLS, YYNGEE. The CDR3 is CASSVMASGSNEQFF. The CDR3 region has the DNA TGTGCCAGCAGCGTGATGGCTAGCGGGAGCAATGAGCAGTTCTTC.

Only a few counts were recorded for this clone. The chain carries TRBV6-5 and TRBJ2-3; tentative D call: TRBD2 (6 bases). Germline V gene sequence: CDR1 MNHEY, CDR2 SVGAGI. This CDR3 comprises 14 residues. The germline V and J ends were trimmed by 6 bases and 5 bases, with 15 bases remaining between them. CDR3 amino acids: CASSPGGAIDTQYF. Here the CDR3 DNA reads TGTGCCAGCAGCCCCGGGGGAGCAATAGATACGCAGTATTTT.

The chain combines TRBV9 with TRBJ2-1, with TRBD2 identical over 11 bases. The germline gives CDR1 SGDLS, CDR2 YYNGEE. The junction had 8 bases not matched to a gene; V was cut back by 3 bases and J by 9 bases. The CDR3 is 15 residues long. The CDR3 DNA is TGTGCCAGCAGCGCAACTAGCGGGAGTGAAGGTGAGCAGTTCTTC. Translation gives CASSATSGSEGEQFF.

In its sample, this clone was seen a few times. The chain has TRBV14 and TRBJ2-1; D may be TRBD2 (5 bases). Germline V lookup: CDR1 SGHDN, CDR2 FVKESK. V gave up 1 base and J gave up 0 bases, with 7 bases separating them. The CDR3 spans 15 residues. The CDR3 DNA follows: TGTGCCAGCAGCCAAGGGAGGAGCTCCTACAATGAGCAGTTCTTC. It yields the protein CASSQGRSSYNEQFF.

Only a few counts were recorded for this clone. The chain joins TRBV7-2 to TRBJ1-2, with TRBD1 identical over 9 bases. The germline V gene encodes CDR1 SGHTA and CDR2 FQGNSA. The CDR3 loop spans 14 amino acids. V shed 3 bases, J shed 6 bases, and the junction held 5 bases outside the gene matches. CDR3 bases: TGTGCCAGCAGCTTCGGGACAGGGAGTAATGGCTACACCTTC. This encodes CASSFGTGSNGYTF.

This clone appeared a few times. The chain is built from TRBV28 and TRBJ2-7; D perhaps matches TRBD1 (6 bases). Trimming cost V 5 bases and J 12 bases, with 17 bases left between them. The CDR3 loop spans 12 amino acids. Germline loops: CDR1 MDHEN, CDR2 SYDVKM. The CDR3 coding sequence is TGTGCCAGCAGTCCCGTCCAGGACAGCGTGTACTTC. Translation gives CASSPVQDSVYF.

This clone was counted between two and nine times. J is TRBJ1-1 and V is TRBV7-9; tentatively, D is TRBD1 (5 bases). The CDR3 spans 15 residues. V dropped 2 bases and J dropped 3 bases, with 13 bases sitting between them. Germline V CDR1 and CDR2: SEHNR, FQNEAQ (reference sequence). This CDR3 is CASSLSAGWHTEAFF. As DNA, the CDR3 is TGTGCCAGCAGCTTATCGGCAGGGTGGCACACTGAAGCTTTCTTT.